The clone carrying this T cell receptor (beta chain) occurred a few times. In the original analysis: Cell counts per sample came from amplifying reference gene primers. Only in-frame clones appear in the TCRdb table, and some are missing; sequencing was by immunoSEQ multiplex PCR. From that table come the V and J calls and clone size; the DNA was used to work out D and trimming. The profile shows roughly 120,000 clones, approximately 80% of them singletons. The data stem from a study of blood T cell repertoires in COVID-19. For the study at large: Specimens from acute and convalescent COVID-19 originated in the United States, Italy and Spain. Sample material is recorded as cDNA or gDNA derived from T cells, B-cell-depleted T cells, or PBMCs.

This sequence originates from a man between 70 and 80 years old with acute or convalescent COVID-19. The sequenced material came from peripheral blood.

The CDR3 DNA sequence: TGCGCCAGCAGCCGGGACAACATGGATGAAAAACTGTTTTTT. The encoded protein is CASSRDNMDEKLFF. This chain connects TRBV5-1 to TRBJ1-4, with D perhaps TRBD1 (6 bases). CDR3 length: 14 residues. Germline V CDR1 and CDR2: SGHRS, YFSETQ. V lost 4 bases to trimming and J lost 6 bases, with 13 bases between them.